The 8 T cell receptor beta chains below were found in one sample sequenced in a study of blood T cell repertoires in COVID-19. Sequenced by immunoSEQ multiplex PCR; TCRdb stores in-frame clones only, minus some. The repertoire consists of about 210,000 clones, with about nine tenths occurring once and the leading ten covering 10%. Specimen: PBMCs or T cells enriched from blood (not recorded which). These receptors all come from a man between 18 and 35 years old with acute COVID-19.

V usage is TRBV5-1 and J usage is TRBJ2-6; 9 bases agree with TRBD1. V was clipped by 0 bases and J by 2 bases; unmatched bases: 6. The length of the CDR3 is 18 residues. Germline CDR1 reads SGHRS; CDR2 reads YFSETQ. The CDR3 region is CASSLVPTGGAGANVLTF. The CDR3, as DNA: TGCGCCAGCAGCTTGGTCCCAACAGGGGGCGCTGGGGCCAACGTCCTGACTTTC.

The genes are TRBV11-1 and TRBJ2-1; 11 bases match TRBD2. The V gene end was trimmed by 4 bases and the J gene end by 4 bases; junction bases not matched to a gene: 0. This CDR3 has 14 residues. Germline loops: CDR1 SGHAT, CDR2 FQDESV (reference sequence). CDR3 residues: CASSSSGRYNEQFF. CDR3 DNA sequence: TGTGCCAGCAGCTCTAGCGGGAGGTACAATGAGCAGTTCTTC.

This sequence joins TRBV5-1 and TRBJ2-7; 8 bases are shared with TRBD2. CDR3 length: 14 residues. Germline CDR1 is SGHRS and CDR2 is YFSETQ. With 6 bases clipped from V and 3 bases from J, the junction kept 8 bases outside the gene matches. The CDR3 region is CASTNPGTSYEQYF. The DNA of the CDR3 is TGCGCCAGCACTAATCCGGGGACTAGCTACGAGCAGTACTTC.

This clone occurred a few times. The V gene is TRBV10-1, the J gene TRBJ2-7, with D hard to call. Germline CDR1 is WNHNN and CDR2 is SYGVQD (reference sequence). The CDR3 runs to 13 residues. Trimming removed 0 bases from V and 6 bases from J, with 9 bases in between. The CDR3 region has the DNA TGCGCCAGCAGTGAGTCGGGCCCCAGCGAGCAGTACTTC. Translated, it gives CASSESGPSEQYF.

The chain is built from TRBV11-2 and TRBJ2-1; TRBD2 agrees at 9 bases. V lost 0 bases, J lost 8 bases, and 8 bases stayed unmatched. From germline, CDR1 is SGHAT and CDR2 FQNNGV. The CDR3 has 16 residues. The CDR3 here is CASSLDKLAGRDEQFF. The DNA of the CDR3 is TGTGCCAGCAGCTTAGACAAGCTAGCGGGAAGGGATGAGCAGTTCTTC.

The chain employs TRBV7-9 and TRBJ1-3, with TRBD1 as a possible D gene (6 bases). The CDR3 is made up of 14 amino acids. CDR1 and CDR2 (germline): SEHNR, FQNEAQ (reference sequence). V lost 5 bases and J 8 bases, leaving 16 bases between the germline ends. CDR3 residues: CASSKEQGRDTIYF. The CDR3 DNA reads TGTGCCAGCAGCAAGGAACAGGGAAGGGACACCATATATTTT.

CDR3 DNA: TGTGCCAGCAGGATCGGGACAGCTTCCTACAATGAGCAGTTCTTC. Amino acid sequence: CASRIGTASYNEQFF. The V and J genes are TRBV27 and TRBJ2-1; 7 positions agree with TRBD1. Germline CDR1 MNHEY, CDR2 SMNVEV (reference sequence). The CDR3 runs to 15 residues. V trimming: 6 bases; J trimming: 1 base; junction bases outside the gene matches: 6.

This chain uses TRBV27 with TRBJ2-1, with 11 bases lining up with TRBD2. V shed 10 bases and J 4 bases; nucleotides not matched to a gene: 9. The germline V gene has CDR1 MNHEY and CDR2 SMNVEV (reference sequence). The CDR3 sequence is 15 residues long. The chain's CDR3 is CATIETSGSYNEQFF. CDR3 sequence (DNA): TGTGCCACTATCGAAACTAGCGGGAGTTACAATGAGCAGTTCTTC.